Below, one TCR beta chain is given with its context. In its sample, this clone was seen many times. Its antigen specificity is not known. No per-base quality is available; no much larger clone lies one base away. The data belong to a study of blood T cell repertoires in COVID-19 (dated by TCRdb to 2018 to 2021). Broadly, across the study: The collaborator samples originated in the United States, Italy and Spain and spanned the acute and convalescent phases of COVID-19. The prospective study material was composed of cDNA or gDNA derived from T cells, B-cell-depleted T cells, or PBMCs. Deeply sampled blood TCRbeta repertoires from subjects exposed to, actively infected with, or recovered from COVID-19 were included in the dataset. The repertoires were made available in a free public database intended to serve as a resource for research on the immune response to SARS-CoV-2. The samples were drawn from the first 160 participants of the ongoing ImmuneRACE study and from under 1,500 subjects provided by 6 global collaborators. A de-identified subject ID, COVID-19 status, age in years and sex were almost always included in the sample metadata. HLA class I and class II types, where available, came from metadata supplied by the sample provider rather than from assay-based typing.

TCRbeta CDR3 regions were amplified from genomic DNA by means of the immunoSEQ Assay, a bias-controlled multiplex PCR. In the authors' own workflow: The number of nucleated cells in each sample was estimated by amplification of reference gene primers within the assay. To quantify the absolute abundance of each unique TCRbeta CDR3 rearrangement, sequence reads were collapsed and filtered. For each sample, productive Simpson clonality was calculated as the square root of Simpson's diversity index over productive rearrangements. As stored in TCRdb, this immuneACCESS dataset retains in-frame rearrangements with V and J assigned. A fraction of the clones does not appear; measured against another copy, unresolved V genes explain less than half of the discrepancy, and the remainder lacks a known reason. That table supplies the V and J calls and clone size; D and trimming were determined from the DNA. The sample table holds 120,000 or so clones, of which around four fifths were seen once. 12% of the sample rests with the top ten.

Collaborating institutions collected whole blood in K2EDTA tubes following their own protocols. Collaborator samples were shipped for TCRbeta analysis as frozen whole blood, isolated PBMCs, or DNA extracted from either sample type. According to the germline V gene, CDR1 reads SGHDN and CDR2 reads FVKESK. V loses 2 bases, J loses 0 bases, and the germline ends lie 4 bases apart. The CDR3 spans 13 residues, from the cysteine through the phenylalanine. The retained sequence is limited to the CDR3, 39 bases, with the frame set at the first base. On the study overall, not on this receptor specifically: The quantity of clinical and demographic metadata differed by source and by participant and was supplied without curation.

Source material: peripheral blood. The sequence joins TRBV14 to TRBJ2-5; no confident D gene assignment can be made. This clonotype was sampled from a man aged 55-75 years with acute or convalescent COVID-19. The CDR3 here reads CASSQSYQETQYF. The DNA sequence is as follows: TGTGCCAGCAGCCAATCGTACCAAGAGACCCAGTACTTC.